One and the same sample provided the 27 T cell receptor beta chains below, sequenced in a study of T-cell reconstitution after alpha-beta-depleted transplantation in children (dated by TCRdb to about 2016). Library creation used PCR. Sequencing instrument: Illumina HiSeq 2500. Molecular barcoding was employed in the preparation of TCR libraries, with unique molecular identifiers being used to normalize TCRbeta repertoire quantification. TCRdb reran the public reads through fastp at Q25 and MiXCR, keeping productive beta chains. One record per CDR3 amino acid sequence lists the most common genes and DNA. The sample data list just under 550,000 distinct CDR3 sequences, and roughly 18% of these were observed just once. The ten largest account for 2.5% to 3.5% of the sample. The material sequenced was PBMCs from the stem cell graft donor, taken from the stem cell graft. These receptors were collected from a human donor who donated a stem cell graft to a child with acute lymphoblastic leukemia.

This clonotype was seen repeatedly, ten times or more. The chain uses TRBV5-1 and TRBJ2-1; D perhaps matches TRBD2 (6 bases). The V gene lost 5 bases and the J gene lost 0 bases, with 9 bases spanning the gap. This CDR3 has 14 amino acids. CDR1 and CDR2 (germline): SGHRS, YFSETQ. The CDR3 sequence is CASSGGNSYNEQFF. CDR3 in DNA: TGCGCCAGCAGTGGCGGGAACTCCTACAATGAGCAGTTCTTC.

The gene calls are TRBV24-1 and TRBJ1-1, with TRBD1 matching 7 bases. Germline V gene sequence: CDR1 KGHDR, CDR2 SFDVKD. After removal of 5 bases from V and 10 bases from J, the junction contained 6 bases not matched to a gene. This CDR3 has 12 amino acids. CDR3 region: CATSGGGEGAFF. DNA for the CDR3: TGTGCCACCAGTGGAGGGGGCGAAGGAGCTTTCTTT.

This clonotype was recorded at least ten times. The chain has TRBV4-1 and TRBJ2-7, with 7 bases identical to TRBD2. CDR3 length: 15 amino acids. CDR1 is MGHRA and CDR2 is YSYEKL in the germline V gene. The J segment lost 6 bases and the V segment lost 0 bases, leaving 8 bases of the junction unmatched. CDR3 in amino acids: CASSQEPAGRTEQYF. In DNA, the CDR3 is TGCGCCAGCAGCCAAGAACCAGCGGGAAGGACCGAGCAGTACTTC.

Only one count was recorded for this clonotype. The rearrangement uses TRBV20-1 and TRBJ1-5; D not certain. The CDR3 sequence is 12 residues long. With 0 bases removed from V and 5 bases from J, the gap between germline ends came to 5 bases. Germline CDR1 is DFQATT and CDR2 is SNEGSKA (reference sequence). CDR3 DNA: TGCAGTGCTAGAGATGGATATCAGCCCCAGCATTTT. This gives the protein CSARDGYQPQHF.

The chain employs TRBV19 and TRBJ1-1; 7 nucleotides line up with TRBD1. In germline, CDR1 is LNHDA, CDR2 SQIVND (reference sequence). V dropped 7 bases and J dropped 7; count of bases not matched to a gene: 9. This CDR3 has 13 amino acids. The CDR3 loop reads CASTLDRRGEAFF. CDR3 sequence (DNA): TGTGCCAGTACTTTGGACAGGCGAGGTGAAGCTTTCTTT.

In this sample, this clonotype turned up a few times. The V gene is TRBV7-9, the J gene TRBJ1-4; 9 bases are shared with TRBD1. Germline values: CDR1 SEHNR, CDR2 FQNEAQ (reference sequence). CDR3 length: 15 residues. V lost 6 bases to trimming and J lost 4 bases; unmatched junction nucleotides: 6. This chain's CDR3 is CASSSTGGHNEKLFF. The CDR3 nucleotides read TGTGCCAGCAGTTCTACAGGGGGCCATAATGAAAAACTGTTTTTT.

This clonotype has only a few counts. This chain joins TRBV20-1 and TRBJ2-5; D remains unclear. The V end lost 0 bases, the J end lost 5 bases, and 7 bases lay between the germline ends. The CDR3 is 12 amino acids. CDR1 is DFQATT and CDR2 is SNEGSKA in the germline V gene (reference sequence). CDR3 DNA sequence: TGCAGTGCTAGAGATCCCCGGGAGACCCAGTACTTC. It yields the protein CSARDPRETQYF.

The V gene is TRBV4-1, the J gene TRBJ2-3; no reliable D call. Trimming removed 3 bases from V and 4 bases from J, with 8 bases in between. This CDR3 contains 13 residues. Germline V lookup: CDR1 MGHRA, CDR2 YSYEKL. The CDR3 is CASSQVVPDTQYF. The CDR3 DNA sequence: TGCGCCAGCAGCCAGGTCGTACCAGATACGCAGTATTTT.

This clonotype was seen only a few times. CDR3 residues: CASSQGRLEFYSYEQYF. The DNA of the CDR3 is TGCGCCAGCAGCCAAGGACGGCTGGAGTTCTACTCCTACGAGCAGTACTTC. The chain links TRBV4-1 to TRBJ2-7; D remains ambiguous. This CDR3 has 17 residues. CDR1 and CDR2 (germline): MGHRA, YSYEKL. V was trimmed by 1 base and J by 0 bases, leaving 16 bases between them.

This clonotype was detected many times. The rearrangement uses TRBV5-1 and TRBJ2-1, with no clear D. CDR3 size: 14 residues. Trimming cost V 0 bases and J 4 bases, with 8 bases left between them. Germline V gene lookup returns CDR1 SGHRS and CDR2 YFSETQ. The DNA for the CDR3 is TGCGCCAGCAGCTTGGACATAGTTTACAATGAGCAGTTCTTC. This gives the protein CASSLDIVYNEQFF.

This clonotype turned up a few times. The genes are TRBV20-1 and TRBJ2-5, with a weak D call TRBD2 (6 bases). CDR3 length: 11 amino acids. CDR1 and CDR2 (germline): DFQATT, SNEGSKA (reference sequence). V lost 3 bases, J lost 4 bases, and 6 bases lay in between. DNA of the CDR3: TGCAGTGCTAGGCGGGGAGAGACCCAGTACTTC. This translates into CSARRGETQYF.

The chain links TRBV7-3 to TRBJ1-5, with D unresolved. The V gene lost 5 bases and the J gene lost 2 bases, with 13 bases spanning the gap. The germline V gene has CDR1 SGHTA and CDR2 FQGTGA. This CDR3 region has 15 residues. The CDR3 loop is CASSLARGGNQPQHF. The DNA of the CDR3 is TGTGCCAGCAGCCTAGCCCGGGGTGGCAATCAGCCCCAGCATTTT. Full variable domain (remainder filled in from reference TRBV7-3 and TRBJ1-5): GAGVSQTPSNKVTEKGKYVELRCDPISGHTALYWYRQSLGQGPEFLIYFQGTGAADDSGLPNDRFFAVRPEGSVSTLKIQRTERGDSAVYLCASSLARGGNQPQHFGDGTRLSIL.

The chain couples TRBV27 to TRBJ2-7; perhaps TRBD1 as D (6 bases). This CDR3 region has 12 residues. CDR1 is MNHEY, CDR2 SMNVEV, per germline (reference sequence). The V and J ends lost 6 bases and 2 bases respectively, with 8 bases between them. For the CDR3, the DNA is TGTGCCAGCAGAGGGACACCCTACGAGCAGTACTTC. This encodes CASRGTPYEQYF.

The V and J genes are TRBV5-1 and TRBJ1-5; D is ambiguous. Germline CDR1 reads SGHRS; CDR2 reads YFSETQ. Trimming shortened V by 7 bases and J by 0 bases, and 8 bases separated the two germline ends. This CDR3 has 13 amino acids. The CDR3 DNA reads TGCGCCAGCGGCCGTCTTAGCAATCAGCCCCAGCATTTT. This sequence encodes CASGRLSNQPQHF.

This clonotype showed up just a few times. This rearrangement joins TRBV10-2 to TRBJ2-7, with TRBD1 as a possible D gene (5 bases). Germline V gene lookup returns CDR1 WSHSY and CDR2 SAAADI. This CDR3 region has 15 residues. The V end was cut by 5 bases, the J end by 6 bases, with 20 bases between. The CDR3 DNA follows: TGCGCCAGCAGTCTGGCCTTGGCCAGGGATTTCGAGCAGTACTTC. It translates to CASSLALARDFEQYF.

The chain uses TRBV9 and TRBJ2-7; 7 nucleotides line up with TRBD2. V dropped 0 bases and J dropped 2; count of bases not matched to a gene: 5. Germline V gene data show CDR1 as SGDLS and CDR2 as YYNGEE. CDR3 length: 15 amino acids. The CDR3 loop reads CASSVEGGRAYEQYF. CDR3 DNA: TGTGCCAGCAGCGTAGAGGGAGGGAGGGCCTACGAGCAGTACTTC.

CDR3 residues: CAWSLFWMSNQPQHF. Here the CDR3 DNA reads TGTGCCTGGAGTCTTTTCTGGATGAGCAATCAGCCCCAGCATTTT. The rearrangement links TRBV30 to TRBJ1-5, with D hard to call. The CDR3 length is 15 residues. Germline assignment: CDR1 GTSNPN and CDR2 SVGIG (reference sequence). The germline V and J ends were trimmed by 2 bases and 1 base, with 12 bases remaining between them.

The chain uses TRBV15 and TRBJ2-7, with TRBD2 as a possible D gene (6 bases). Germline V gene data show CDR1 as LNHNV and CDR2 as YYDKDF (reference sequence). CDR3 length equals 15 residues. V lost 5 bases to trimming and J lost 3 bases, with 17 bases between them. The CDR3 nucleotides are TGTGCCACCAGCTCTCGGGGGAGTCGCCTCTACGAGCAGTACTTC. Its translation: CATSSRGSRLYEQYF. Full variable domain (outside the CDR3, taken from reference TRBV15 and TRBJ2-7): DAMVIQNPRYQVTQFGKPVTLSCSQTLNHNVMYWYQQKSSQAPKLLFHYYDKDFNNEADTPDNFQSRRPNTSFCFLDIRSPGLGDTAMYLCATSSRGSRLYEQYFGPGTRLTVT.

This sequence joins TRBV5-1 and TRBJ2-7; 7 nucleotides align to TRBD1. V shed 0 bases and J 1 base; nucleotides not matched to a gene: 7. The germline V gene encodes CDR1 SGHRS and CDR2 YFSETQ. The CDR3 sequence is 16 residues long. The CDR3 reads CASSLARDSRSYEQYF. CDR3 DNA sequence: TGCGCCAGCAGCTTGGCCCGGGACAGTAGATCCTACGAGCAGTACTTC.

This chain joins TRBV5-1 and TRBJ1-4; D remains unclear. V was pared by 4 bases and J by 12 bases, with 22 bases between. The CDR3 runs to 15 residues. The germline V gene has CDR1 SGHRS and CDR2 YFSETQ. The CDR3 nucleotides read TGCGCCAGCAGCACACGTGGCGGACTACAAAGGGAACTGTTTTTT. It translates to CASSTRGGLQRELFF.

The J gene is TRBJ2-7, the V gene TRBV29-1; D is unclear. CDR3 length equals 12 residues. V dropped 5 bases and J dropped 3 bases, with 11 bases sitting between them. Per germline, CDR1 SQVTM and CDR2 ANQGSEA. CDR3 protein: CSVCDSLYEQYF. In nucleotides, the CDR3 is TGCAGCGTTTGTGATAGCCTCTACGAGCAGTACTTC.

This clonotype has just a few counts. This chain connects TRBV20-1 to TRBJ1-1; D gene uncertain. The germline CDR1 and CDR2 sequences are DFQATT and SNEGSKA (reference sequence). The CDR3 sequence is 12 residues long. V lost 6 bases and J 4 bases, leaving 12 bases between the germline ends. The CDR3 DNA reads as TGCAGTGCCCGAGACATGACCACTGAAGCTTTCTTT. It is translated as CSARDMTTEAFF.

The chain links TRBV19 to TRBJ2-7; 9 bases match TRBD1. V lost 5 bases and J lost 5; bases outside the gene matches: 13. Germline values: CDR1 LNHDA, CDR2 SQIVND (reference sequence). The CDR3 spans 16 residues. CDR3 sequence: CASSSPTRDRVDEQYF. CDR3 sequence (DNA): TGTGCCAGTAGTTCACCCACCCGGGACAGGGTCGACGAGCAGTACTTC.

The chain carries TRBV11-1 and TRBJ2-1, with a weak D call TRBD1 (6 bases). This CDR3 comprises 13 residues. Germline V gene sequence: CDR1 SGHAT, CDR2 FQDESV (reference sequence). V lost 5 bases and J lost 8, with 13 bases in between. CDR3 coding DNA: TGTGCCAGCAGCCAGGGGTCGGGGCATGAGCAGTTCTTC. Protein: CASSQGSGHEQFF.

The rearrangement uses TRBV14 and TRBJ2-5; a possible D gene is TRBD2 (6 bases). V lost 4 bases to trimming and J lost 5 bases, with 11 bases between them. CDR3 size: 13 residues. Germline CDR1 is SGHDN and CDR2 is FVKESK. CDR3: CASSPTSYETQYF. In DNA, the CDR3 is TGTGCCAGCAGCCCGACTAGTTACGAGACCCAGTACTTC. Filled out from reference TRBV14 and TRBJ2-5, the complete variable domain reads EAGVTQFPSHSVIEKGQTVTLRCDPISGHDNLYWYRRVMGKEIKFLLHFVKESKQDESGMPNNRFLAERTGGTYSTLKVQPAELEDSGVYFCASSPTSYETQYFGPGTRLLVL.

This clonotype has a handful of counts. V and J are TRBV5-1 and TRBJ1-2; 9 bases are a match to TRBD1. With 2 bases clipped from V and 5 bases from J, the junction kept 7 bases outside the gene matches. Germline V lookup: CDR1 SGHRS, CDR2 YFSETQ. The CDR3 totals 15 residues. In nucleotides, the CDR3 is TGCGCCAGCAGCTTCACGGACAGGGGCCCATATGGCTACACCTTC. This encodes CASSFTDRGPYGYTF.

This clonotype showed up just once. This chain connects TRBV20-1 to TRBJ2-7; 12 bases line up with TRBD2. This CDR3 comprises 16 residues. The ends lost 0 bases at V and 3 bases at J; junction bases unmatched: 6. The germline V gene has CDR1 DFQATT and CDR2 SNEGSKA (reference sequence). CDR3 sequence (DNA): TGCAGTGCTAGAGATCTCGGGGGACTAGCGGGCTACGAGCAGTACTTC. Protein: CSARDLGGLAGYEQYF.